This TCR beta chain was found in a study of blood T cell repertoires in COVID-19. Study-level information: Italy, Spain and the United States were the sources of the convalescent and acute COVID-19 samples. PBMCs, B-cell-depleted T cells, or T cells provided the cDNA or gDNA that made up the material.

Source study methods: Quantification of nucleated cells was approximated via reference gene primer amplification. Only in-frame clones appear in the TCRdb table, and some are missing; sequencing was by immunoSEQ multiplex PCR. D and trimming were read from the DNA, whereas the V and J calls and clone size are those reported in that table. This table has 170,000 or so clones, more than 85% appearing once. This clonotype was obtained from a man aged 50-59 years with acute or convalescent COVID-19. The material sequenced was peripheral blood.

CDR3 sequence (DNA): TGTGCCAGCAGCAGGGGAGGGGTAGATGAAAAACTGTTTTTT. Its protein product is CASSRGGVDEKLFF. This chain connects TRBV6-5 to TRBJ1-4; maybe TRBD1 (6 bases). Germline V gene data show CDR1 as MNHEY and CDR2 as SVGAGI. The length of the CDR3 is 14 residues. The V and J ends lost 6 bases and 6 bases respectively, with 14 bases between them.